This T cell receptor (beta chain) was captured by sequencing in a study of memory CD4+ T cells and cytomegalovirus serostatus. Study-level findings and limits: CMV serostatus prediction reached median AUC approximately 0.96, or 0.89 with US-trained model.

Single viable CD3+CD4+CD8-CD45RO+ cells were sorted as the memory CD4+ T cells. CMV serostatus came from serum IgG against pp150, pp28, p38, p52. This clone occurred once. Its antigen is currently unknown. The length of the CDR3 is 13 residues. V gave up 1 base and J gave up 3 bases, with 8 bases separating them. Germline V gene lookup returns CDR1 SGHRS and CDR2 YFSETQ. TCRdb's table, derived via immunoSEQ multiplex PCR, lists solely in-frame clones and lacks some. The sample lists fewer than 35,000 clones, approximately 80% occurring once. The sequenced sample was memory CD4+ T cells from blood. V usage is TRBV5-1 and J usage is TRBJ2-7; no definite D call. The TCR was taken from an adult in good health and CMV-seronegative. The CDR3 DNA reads TGCGCCAGCAGCTTGTATGTTGACTACGAGCAGTACTTC. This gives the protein CASSLYVDYEQYF.